These 24 T cell receptor beta chains originate from one sample sequenced in a study of response to subunit inactivated influenza vaccine (dated 2018 in TCRdb). Preparation of the library involved RT-PCR. Sequencer: Illumina HiSeq 2500. TCRdb cleaned the public reads at Q25 with fastp, built clones with MiXCR and kept in-frame beta chains. Rows with a matching CDR3 protein are joined into one entry that keeps the most common DNA and genes. In all, the sample holds 750,000 to 850,000 distinct CDR3 sequences, and around a sixth of those were seen once. The ten largest clones take up around 9.9% of the sample. The specimen comprised PBMCs from blood, sampled about 5 days after vaccination. The receptors come from a man aged 45-60 years who received an inactivated influenza vaccine. Donor details come from another sample of the same person, matched by shared clones.

This sequence joins TRBV20-1 and TRBJ2-1, with 10 bases that match TRBD2. The ends lost 2 bases at V and 7 bases at J; junction bases unmatched: 11. The CDR3 is 16 residues long. The V gene's germline CDR1 is DFQATT and CDR2 SNEGSKA (reference sequence). CDR3 bases: TGCAGTGCTAGATCGGAGCGGGAGGGTTATGTGAATGAGCAGTTCTTC. Protein: CSARSEREGYVNEQFF.

The rearrangement uses TRBV5-1 and TRBJ1-5; D ambiguous. Germline CDR1 reads SGHRS; CDR2 reads YFSETQ. This CDR3 contains 15 residues. Trimming removed 2 bases from V and 4 bases from J, with 13 bases in between. CDR3 protein: CASSLYGGKNQPQHF. For the CDR3, the DNA is TGCGCCAGCAGCTTATACGGAGGGAAGAATCAGCCCCAGCATTTT. The whole variable domain, filled in from reference TRBV5-1 and TRBJ1-5, reads KAGVTQTPRYLIKTRGQQVTLSCSPISGHRSVSWYQQTPGQGLQFLFEYFSETQRNKGNFPGRFSGRQFSNSRSEMNVSTLELGDSALYLCASSLYGGKNQPQHFGDGTRLSIL.

Only a few counts were recorded for this clonotype. The chain carries TRBV20-1 and TRBJ1-1; D ambiguous. The V and J ends lost 3 bases and 3 bases respectively, with 11 bases between them. CDR1 is DFQATT and CDR2 is SNEGSKA in the germline V gene (reference sequence). There are 13 residues in the CDR3. The CDR3 protein is CSASSGDYTEAFF. The DNA for the CDR3 is TGCAGTGCTAGTTCCGGGGATTACACTGAAGCTTTCTTT.

This clonotype was seen a few times. This chain links TRBV4-3 with TRBJ2-3; 8 bases are a match to TRBD1. The CDR3 loop spans 18 amino acids. J lost 2 bases, V lost 0 bases, and 10 bases had no gene match. CDR1 and CDR2 (germline): LGHNA, YSLEER. The CDR3 DNA follows: TGCGCCAGCAGCCAAGATACCGTCGGACAGGGTTTCACAGATACGCAGTATTTT. Protein sequence: CASSQDTVGQGFTDTQYF.

This clonotype was recorded a few times. V and J are TRBV12-3 or TRBV12-4 and TRBJ1-4; D is unclear. V lost 6 bases and J lost 5, with 16 bases in between. The CDR3 covers 15 residues. The chain's CDR3 is CASRTDREPNEKLFF. CDR3 sequence (DNA): TGTGCCAGCAGAACAGACCGGGAACCGAATGAAAAACTGTTTTTT.

This clonotype was counted between two and nine times. The V call is TRBV20-1, the J call TRBJ2-3, with D unresolved. The CDR3 spans 14 residues. Germline CDR1 reads DFQATT; CDR2 reads SNEGSKA (reference sequence). Trimming took off 6 bases at V and 1 base at J, with 14 bases between the two ends. Here the CDR3 reads CSAAAARRTDTQYF. The CDR3 DNA reads as TGCAGTGCCGCCGCAGCCAGGCGCACAGATACGCAGTATTTT.

This clonotype was counted between two and nine times. This chain joins TRBV6-5 and TRBJ2-7; 9 nucleotides agree with TRBD1. This CDR3 is built from 13 residues. Unmatched junction bases numbered 4, after V lost 5 bases and J lost 5 bases. From germline, CDR1 is MNHEY and CDR2 SVGAGI. The chain's CDR3 is CASSHTGGDEQYF. Written as DNA, the CDR3 is TGTGCCAGCAGTCACACAGGGGGCGACGAGCAGTACTTC.

This clonotype was observed a handful of times. V is TRBV5-1 and J is TRBJ2-3; 9 bases align to TRBD2. V lost 5 bases and J lost 2; bases outside the gene matches: 6. This CDR3 is built from 15 residues. Germline values: CDR1 SGHRS, CDR2 YFSETQ. CDR3 coding DNA: TGCGCCAGCAGACAGCTAGCGGGGACCACAGATACGCAGTATTTT. It is translated as CASRQLAGTTDTQYF. Full variable domain (missing parts from reference TRBV5-1 and TRBJ2-3): KAGVTQTPRYLIKTRGQQVTLSCSPISGHRSVSWYQQTPGQGLQFLFEYFSETQRNKGNFPGRFSGRQFSNSRSEMNVSTLELGDSALYLCASRQLAGTTDTQYFGPGTRLTVL.

The chain employs TRBV7-2 and TRBJ1-3; D gene unclear. The germline V and J ends were trimmed by 0 bases and 7 bases, with 7 bases remaining between them. The CDR3 extends over 13 amino acids. Germline CDR1 reads SGHTA; CDR2 reads FQGNSA. The CDR3: CASSLAVPNTIYF. CDR3 bases: TGTGCCAGCAGCTTAGCGGTCCCTAACACCATATATTTT.

There are a few counts of this clonotype. The rearrangement links TRBV11-2 to TRBJ2-1, with D unresolved. CDR1 and CDR2 (germline): SGHAT, FQNNGV. V shed 0 bases and J shed 2 bases, with 8 bases lying between them. The CDR3 has 15 residues. The CDR3 reads CASSLERQTYNEQFF. The DNA of the CDR3 is TGTGCCAGCAGCTTAGAACGTCAGACCTACAATGAGCAGTTCTTC.

This clonotype was counted only a few times. V is TRBV6-1 and J is TRBJ1-4, with 9 bases identical to TRBD1. The CDR3 has 15 amino acids. Germline trimming cut 7 bases from V and 8 bases from J; bases unmatched to any gene: 11. Looked up from germline, CDR1 is MNHNS and CDR2 is SASEGT. CDR3 region: CASKYRDRENEKLFF. The CDR3 coding sequence is TGTGCCAGCAAATATAGGGACAGGGAGAACGAAAAACTGTTTTTT.

This clonotype was counted a few times. V is TRBV21-1 and J is TRBJ2-3; the D segment call TRBD1 is taken from the table without a DNA check. TRBV21-1 is given as a pseudogene. The CDR3 is 15 residues long. The CDR3 nucleotides read TGTGCCAGCAGTCTGTCGGACCAACGCACAGATACGCAGTATTTT. It codes for CASSLSDQRTDTQYF.

This sequence joins TRBV10-2 and TRBJ2-1, with 13 bases lining up with TRBD2. V was clipped by 6 bases and J by 10 bases; unmatched bases: 6. The V gene's germline CDR1 is WSHSY and CDR2 SAAADI. CDR3 length equals 14 residues. The DNA for the CDR3 is TGCGCCAGCAGGAGGACTAGCGGGGGAGGAGAGCAGTTCTTC. Protein product: CASRRTSGGGEQFF.

This clonotype has only a few counts. CDR3 nucleotide sequence: TGTGCCAGCAAAGGTTTAGCGGGGGCAGAGTTATATACGCAGTATTTT. Protein product: CASKGLAGAELYTQYF. The chain uses TRBV6-1 and TRBJ2-3, with 9 bases matching TRBD2. This CDR3 comprises 16 residues. CDR1 is MNHNS, CDR2 SASEGT, per germline. V lost 7 bases and J lost 7; bases outside the gene matches: 15.

This clonotype appeared many times. The chain couples TRBV12-3 or TRBV12-4 to TRBJ2-1, with TRBD2 as a possible D gene (6 bases). V lost 5 bases, J lost 5 bases, and 10 bases lay in between. This CDR3 is 13 amino acids long. The CDR3 coding sequence is TGTGCCAGCAGTAGCGGGTGGGACAATGAGCAGTTCTTC. Amino acid sequence: CASSSGWDNEQFF.

The chain combines TRBV9 with TRBJ2-2, with 7 bases matching TRBD1. CDR1 and CDR2 from the germline V gene are SGDLS and YYNGEE. Losses at the gene ends were 1 base for V and 5 bases for J; bases not matched to a gene: 5. The CDR3 runs to 15 residues. DNA for the CDR3: TGTGCCAGCAGCGTAACGACAGGGTCTACCGGGGAGCTGTTTTTT. It translates to CASSVTTGSTGELFF. Complete variable domain (other parts from reference TRBV9 and TRBJ2-2): DSGVTQTPKHLITATGQRVTLRCSPRSGDLSVYWYQQSLDQGLQFLIQYYNGEERAKGNILERFSAQQFPDLHSELNLSSLELGDSALYFCASSVTTGSTGELFFGEGSRLTVL.

The chain uses TRBV9 and TRBJ2-7, with D possibly being TRBD2 (5 bases). The CDR3 totals 15 residues. Trimming shortened V by 5 bases and J by 0 bases, and 15 bases separated the two germline ends. Per germline, CDR1 SGDLS and CDR2 YYNGEE. The DNA for the CDR3 is TGTGCCAGCAGTATAAGCGGCGAGAGCTCCTACGAGCAGTACTTC. Its protein is CASSISGESSYEQYF.

The chain couples TRBV24-1 to TRBJ2-7, with 7 bases that match TRBD1. This CDR3 contains 15 residues. The germline V gene encodes CDR1 KGHDR and CDR2 SFDVKD. The V and J ends lost 2 bases and 0 bases, in that order; junction bases with no gene match: 3. CDR3 sequence (DNA): TGTGCCACCAGTGATTCCGGGACAGACTCCTACGAGCAGTACTTC. As protein: CATSDSGTDSYEQYF.

This sequence joins TRBV11-2 and TRBJ2-7; 8 bases fit TRBD1. V lost 6 bases and J lost 1; bases outside the gene matches: 8. The CDR3 covers 15 residues. Germline CDR1 SGHAT, CDR2 FQNNGV. In DNA, the CDR3 is TGTGCCAGCAGAAAGCCGGGACAGGCTTCCTACGAGCAGTACTTC. Protein: CASRKPGQASYEQYF.

Details on this clonotype: An end of the junction differs from the germline gene, which may be a read error. This chain joins TRBV6-1 and TRBJ1-5; 7 bases line up with TRBD1. Germline V gene data show CDR1 as MNHNS and CDR2 as SASEGT. This CDR3 is built from 15 residues. This chain's CDR3 is CASSMGQTSNQPQHF. Written as DNA, the CDR3 is TGCGCCAGCAGCATGGGACAGACTTCTAATCAGCCCCAGCATTTT.

The table lists this clonotype with many counts. The chain's CDR3 is CASSQRGGAVDTQYF. The CDR3 DNA is TGTGCCAGCAGCCAACGAGGGGGGGCCGTAGATACGCAGTATTTT. This chain joins TRBV4-2 and TRBJ2-3; weak D call: TRBD2 (7 bases). Germline V CDR1 and CDR2: LGHNA, YNFKEQ. With 2 bases removed from V and 5 bases from J, the gap between germline ends came to 14 bases. The CDR3 loop spans 15 amino acids.

This clonotype was observed at least ten times. This sequence joins TRBV20-1 and TRBJ2-5; 7 nucleotides match TRBD1. The CDR3 runs to 16 residues. CDR1 is DFQATT, CDR2 SNEGSKA, per germline (reference sequence). Unmatched junction bases numbered 9, after V lost 0 bases and J lost 2 bases. The CDR3 DNA is TGCAGTGCTAGAGACCTCGGACAGGCGGTACAAGAGACCCAGTACTTC. The encoded protein is CSARDLGQAVQETQYF.

In its sample, this clonotype was seen many times. The genes are TRBV29-1 and TRBJ2-5; TRBD1 might be the D (6 bases). The germline V gene has CDR1 SQVTM and CDR2 ANQGSEA. V was shortened by 7 bases and J by 4 bases, with 13 bases between the two germline ends. This CDR3 comprises 12 residues. This chain's CDR3 is CSGGPAGETQYF. The DNA of the CDR3 is TGCAGCGGGGGGCCTGCCGGAGAGACCCAGTACTTC.

This chain uses TRBV9 with TRBJ1-1; D gene unclear. The germline V gene has CDR1 SGDLS and CDR2 YYNGEE. This CDR3 has 15 residues. The V gene lost 3 bases and the J gene lost 0 bases, with 12 bases spanning the gap. The CDR3 nucleotides are TGTGCCAGCAGCGCTCACGCGCCTATGAACACTGAAGCTTTCTTT. Translating it yields CASSAHAPMNTEAFF.